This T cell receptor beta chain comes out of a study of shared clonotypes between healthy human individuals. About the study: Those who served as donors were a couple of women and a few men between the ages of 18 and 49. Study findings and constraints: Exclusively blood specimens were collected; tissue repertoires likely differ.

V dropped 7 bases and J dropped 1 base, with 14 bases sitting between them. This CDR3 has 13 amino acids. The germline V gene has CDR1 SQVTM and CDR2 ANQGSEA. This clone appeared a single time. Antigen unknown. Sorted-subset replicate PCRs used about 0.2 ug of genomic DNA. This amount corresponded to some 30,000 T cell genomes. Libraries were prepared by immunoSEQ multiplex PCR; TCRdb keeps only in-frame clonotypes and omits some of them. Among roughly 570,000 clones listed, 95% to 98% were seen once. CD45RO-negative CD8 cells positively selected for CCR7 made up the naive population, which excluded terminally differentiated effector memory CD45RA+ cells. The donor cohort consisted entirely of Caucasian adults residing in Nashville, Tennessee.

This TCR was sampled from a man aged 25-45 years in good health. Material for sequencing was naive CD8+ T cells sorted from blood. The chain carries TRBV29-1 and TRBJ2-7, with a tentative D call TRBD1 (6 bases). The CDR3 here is CSALSDSSYEQYF. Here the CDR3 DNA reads TGCAGCGCTCTATCGGACAGTTCCTACGAGCAGTACTTC.